Each of the 23 T cell receptor beta chains below was sequenced from the same sample in a study of T cell responses to AZD1222 COVID-19 vaccine (dated by TCRdb to about 2021). In light of the paper, this sample's time point label describes: about 28 days (+/-7) after the second vaccine dose. The library was built by means of the immunoSEQ multiplex PCR assay. In its TCRdb copy, this immuneACCESS table keeps in-frame sequences only and misses some clones. Where compared with another copy, unresolved V genes explain less than half of these, and the others have no known cause. The sample contains 120,000 or so clones, 75% to 85% of them found a single time. The ten largest make up 25% to 35% of the sample. Sequences were derived from peripheral blood, sampled 28 days after the second AZD1222 dose. The receptors originated from an adult who received the AZD1222 COVID-19 vaccine.

This chain uses TRBV30 with TRBJ2-2; D ambiguous. There are 14 residues in the CDR3. Germline V gene data show CDR1 as GTSNPN and CDR2 as SVGIG (reference sequence). V was pared by 4 bases and J by 6 bases, with 15 bases between. DNA of the CDR3: TGTGCCTGGATCAATTACAAGGTTGCCGGGGAGCTGTTTTTT. It translates to CAWINYKVAGELFF.

The chain links TRBV28 to TRBJ1-2, with TRBD1 identical over 8 bases. Germline assignment: CDR1 MDHEN and CDR2 SYDVKM. This CDR3 has 12 amino acids. Trimming cost V 5 bases and J 5 bases; bases outside gene matches: 1. The CDR3 loop is CASSRQGYGYTF. As DNA, the CDR3 is TGTGCCAGCAGTCGACAGGGGTATGGCTACACCTTC.

This chain connects TRBV7-2 to TRBJ1-1; the D is unclear. V gave up 2 bases and J gave up 6 bases, with 4 bases separating them. The germline CDR1 and CDR2 sequences are SGHTA and FQGNSA. The CDR3 is 11 amino acids. CDR3 region: CASSLMAEAFF. As DNA, the CDR3 is TGTGCCAGCAGCTTAATGGCTGAAGCTTTCTTT.

The V gene is TRBV18, the J gene TRBJ1-2; 9 bases line up with TRBD1. After removal of 4 bases from V and 8 bases from J, the junction contained 8 bases not matched to a gene. Looked up from germline, CDR1 is KGHSH and CDR2 is LQKENI. The CDR3 covers 14 residues. CDR3 nucleotides: TGTGCCAGCTCACAAACAGGGGGCGTAAGGGGCTACACCTTC. Encoded protein: CASSQTGGVRGYTF. The full variable domain, its missing parts supplied by reference TRBV18 and TRBJ1-2, is NAGVMQNPRHLVRRRGQEARLRCSPMKGHSHVYWYRQLPEEGLKFMVYLQKENIIDESGMPKERFSAEFPKEGPSILRIQQVVRGDSAAYFCASSQTGGVRGYTFGSGTRLTVV.

This chain connects TRBV7-2 to TRBJ2-5; 8 nucleotides match TRBD2. Trimming took 3 bases from V and 4 from J; bases not matched to a gene: 13. Germline CDR1 SGHTA, CDR2 FQGNSA. This CDR3 contains 17 residues. For the CDR3, the DNA is TGTGCCAGCAGCTTCAAACTCTCCGGGGGGGCTCGAGAGACCCAGTACTTC. It codes for CASSFKLSGGARETQYF.

The rearrangement links TRBV15 to TRBJ2-2, with 9 bases lining up with TRBD2. The CDR3 sequence is 14 residues long. The trim removed 8 bases at V and 6 bases at J, leaving 7 bases unmatched. Germline V gene data show CDR1 as LNHNV and CDR2 as YYDKDF (reference sequence). The CDR3 DNA follows: TGTGCCACCCGTCATAGCGGGGGTTCCGGGGAGCTGTTTTTT. Translated: CATRHSGGSGELFF.

This chain connects TRBV28 to TRBJ1-6; 8 nucleotides line up with TRBD1. CDR1 and CDR2 (germline): MDHEN, SYDVKM. CDR3 length: 16 residues. With V trimmed by 5 bases and J by 7 bases, 10 bases remained unmatched. Here the CDR3 reads CASSPYGTGGNSPLHF. The CDR3 nucleotides read TGTGCCAGCAGTCCGTACGGGACAGGAGGCAATTCACCCCTCCACTTT. The full variable domain, completed using reference TRBV28 and TRBJ1-6, is DVKVTQSSRYLVKRTGEKVFLECVQDMDHENMFWYRQDPGLGLRLIYFSYDVKMKEKGDIPEGYSVSREKKERFSLILESASTNQTSMYLCASSPYGTGGNSPLHFGNGTRLTVT.

This clone was seen only once. The chain combines TRBV5-1 with TRBJ1-2; D gene uncertain. V was shortened by 3 bases and J by 6 bases, with 9 bases between the two germline ends. Germline CDR1 and CDR2: SGHRS and YFSETQ. The CDR3 is 12 amino acids. CDR3 amino acids: CASSYQEDGYTF. The CDR3 DNA follows: TGCGCCAGCAGCTACCAGGAGGATGGCTACACCTTC.

V is TRBV18 and J is TRBJ1-1; D is unresolved. The germline V and J ends were trimmed by 3 bases and 4 bases, with 9 bases remaining between them. From germline, CDR1 is KGHSH and CDR2 LQKENI. This CDR3 is built from 13 residues. The CDR3 DNA is TGTGCCAGCTCACCGGAGGGCACCACTGAAGCTTTCTTT. This translates into CASSPEGTTEAFF.

This clone showed up just once. The chain is built from TRBV9 and TRBJ2-2; D is unclear. Trimming cost V 2 bases and J 0 bases, with 8 bases left between them. CDR1 and CDR2 from the germline V gene are SGDLS and YYNGEE. The CDR3 covers 15 residues. CDR3 loop: CASSVSPSNTGELFF. The CDR3 DNA follows: TGTGCCAGCAGCGTTTCCCCATCGAACACCGGGGAGCTGTTTTTT. Full variable domain (outside the CDR3, taken from reference TRBV9 and TRBJ2-2): DSGVTQTPKHLITATGQRVTLRCSPRSGDLSVYWYQQSLDQGLQFLIQYYNGEERAKGNILERFSAQQFPDLHSELNLSSLELGDSALYFCASSVSPSNTGELFFGEGSRLTVL.

Only a few counts were recorded for this clone. The rearrangement joins TRBV18 to TRBJ1-2; D may be TRBD1 (6 bases). This CDR3 spans 15 amino acids. The germline V and J ends were trimmed by 7 bases and 0 bases, with 15 bases remaining between them. Germline lookup yields CDR1 KGHSH and CDR2 LQKENI. CDR3: CASYHTGTANYGYTF. The CDR3 DNA is TGTGCCAGCTACCATACAGGGACTGCTAACTATGGCTACACCTTC.

This rearrangement joins TRBV7-2 to TRBJ2-7; TRBD1 might be the D (6 bases). This CDR3 is 12 amino acids long. Trimming left V 5 bases short and J 7 bases short, with 12 bases between. Germline assignment: CDR1 SGHTA and CDR2 FQGNSA. CDR3 nucleotides: TGTGCCAGCAGCAACAGGGCCACTGAGCAGTACTTC. Translating gives CASSNRATEQYF.

V is TRBV7-8 and J is TRBJ1-5; perhaps TRBD1 as D (5 bases). Trimming removed 0 bases at V and 6 bases at J, with 9 bases between. This CDR3 is 14 amino acids long. Looked up from germline, CDR1 is SGHVS and CDR2 is FQNEAQ. CDR3 in DNA: TGTGCCAGCAGCTTAGCAGAGAGGGGTCAGCCCCAGCATTTT. It is translated as CASSLAERGQPQHF. The full variable domain, its missing parts supplied by reference TRBV7-8 and TRBJ1-5, is GAGVSQSPRYKVAKRGQDVALRCDPISGHVSLFWYQQALGQGPEFLTYFQNEAQLDKSGLPSDRFFAERPEGSVSTLKIQRTQQEDSAVYLCASSLAERGQPQHFGDGTRLSIL.

Here the CDR3 DNA reads TGTGCCAGCAAGTCGTTTGGGACGGTGAACACCGGGGAGCTGTTTTTT. This codes for CASKSFGTVNTGELFF. The rearrangement links TRBV7-2 to TRBJ2-2; D may be TRBD1 or TRBD2 (5 bases each). The germline V and J ends were trimmed by 7 bases and 1 base, with 16 bases remaining between them. Germline V gives CDR1 SGHTA, CDR2 FQGNSA. There are 16 residues in the CDR3.

The V gene is TRBV18, the J gene TRBJ1-5, with 12 bases lining up with TRBD1. V lost 0 bases, J lost 7 bases, and 4 bases stayed unmatched. The CDR3 is made up of 16 amino acids. The germline CDR1 and CDR2 sequences are KGHSH and LQKENI. CDR3 sequence (DNA): TGTGCCAGCTCACCACCTGGGACAGGGGGCCTCCAGCCCCAGCATTTT. This encodes CASSPPGTGGLQPQHF. Filled out from reference TRBV18 and TRBJ1-5, the complete variable domain reads NAGVMQNPRHLVRRRGQEARLRCSPMKGHSHVYWYRQLPEEGLKFMVYLQKENIIDESGMPKERFSAEFPKEGPSILRIQQVVRGDSAAYFCASSPPGTGGLQPQHFGDGTRLSIL.

This clone was seen only a few times. The chain recombines TRBV7-3 with TRBJ2-3; TRBD2 matches at 11 bases. Germline loops: CDR1 SGHTA, CDR2 FQGTGA. Germline trimming cut 3 bases from V and 0 bases from J; bases unmatched to any gene: 2. The CDR3 is 16 residues long. The CDR3 here is CASSFIAGGSTDTQYF. The CDR3 DNA follows: TGTGCCAGCAGCTTTATAGCGGGGGGGAGCACAGATACGCAGTATTTT.

The chain has TRBV11-2 and TRBJ2-1, with 9 bases fitting TRBD1. The germline CDR1 and CDR2 sequences are SGHAT and FQNNGV. The CDR3 covers 17 residues. The J segment lost 5 bases and the V segment lost 4 bases, leaving 12 bases of the junction unmatched. For the CDR3, the DNA is TGTGCCAGCAGCTCCAAGGGGGGACAGGGCAGCCACAATGAGCAGTTCTTC. It translates to CASSSKGGQGSHNEQFF.

Only one count was recorded for this clone. This chain joins TRBV5-1 and TRBJ1-1, with TRBD1 identical over 8 bases. The CDR3 contains 15 residues. With 6 bases clipped from V and 2 bases from J, the junction kept 9 bases outside the gene matches. CDR1 SGHRS and CDR2 YFSETQ come from the germline V gene. The CDR3 coding sequence is TGCGCCAGCAAAGGGTGGACAGGGAGAAACACTGAAGCTTTCTTT. Translating it yields CASKGWTGRNTEAFF.

This clone was counted only a few times. The rearrangement uses TRBV7-3 and TRBJ2-3, with D hard to call. The CDR3 covers 12 residues. V lost 3 bases, J lost 6 bases, and 7 bases lay in between. Germline V CDR1 and CDR2: SGHTA, FQGTGA. Here the CDR3 reads CASSFLGDTQYF. The CDR3 region has the DNA TGTGCCAGCAGCTTTTTGGGGGATACGCAGTATTTT. The whole variable domain, filled in from reference TRBV7-3 and TRBJ2-3, reads GAGVSQTPSNKVTEKGKYVELRCDPISGHTALYWYRQSLGQGPEFLIYFQGTGAADDSGLPNDRFFAVRPEGSVSTLKIQRTERGDSAVYLCASSFLGDTQYFGPGTRLTVL.

The chain recombines TRBV3-1 (or the pseudogene TRBV3-2) with TRBJ1-5; D unclear. Germline V CDR1 and CDR2: LGHDT, YNNKEL (reference sequence). The V gene lost 4 bases and the J gene lost 4 bases, with 14 bases spanning the gap. The CDR3 extends over 15 amino acids. The CDR3 loop is CASSPYVGPNQPQHF. CDR3 DNA sequence: TGTGCCAGCAGCCCGTATGTAGGTCCTAATCAGCCCCAGCATTTT.

This chain joins TRBV5-1 and TRBJ1-4; 7 nucleotides line up with TRBD1. CDR1 and CDR2 from the germline V gene are SGHRS and YFSETQ. The V gene end was trimmed by 2 bases and the J gene end by 6 bases; junction bases not matched to a gene: 7. The CDR3 has 15 amino acids. This CDR3 is CASSLKTGRDEKLFF. The CDR3 DNA reads as TGCGCCAGCAGCTTAAAGACAGGGAGGGATGAAAAACTGTTTTTT.

The table lists this clone with a count of one. The rearrangement joins TRBV2 to TRBJ2-7; 8 nucleotides agree with TRBD1. From germline, CDR1 is SNHLY and CDR2 FYNNEI. The trim removed 10 bases at V and 0 bases at J, leaving 8 bases unmatched. The CDR3 runs 14 residues. CDR3 nucleotide sequence: TGTGCCACTATGGACAGGGAGAGCTCCTACGAGCAGTACTTC. It translates to CATMDRESSYEQYF. Filled out from reference TRBV2 and TRBJ2-7, the complete variable domain reads EPEVTQTPSHQVTQMGQEVILRCVPISNHLYFYWYRQILGQKVEFLVSFYNNEISEKSEIFDDQFSVERPDGSNFTLKIRSTKLEDSAMYFCATMDRESSYEQYFGPGTRLTVT.

The V call is TRBV20-1, the J call TRBJ2-7; tentative D call: TRBD1 (5 bases). This CDR3 has 11 residues. Germline V gives CDR1 DFQATT, CDR2 SNEGSKA (reference sequence). The V end was cut by 3 bases, the J end by 3 bases, with 6 bases between. The CDR3 here is CSARDNYEQYF. The CDR3 bases are TGCAGTGCTAGGGACAACTACGAGCAGTACTTC.